This TCR beta chain derives from a study of blood T cell repertoires in COVID-19. Study-level background: Some COVID-19 samples were acute and others convalescent; all came from the United States, Italy and Spain.

TCRdb's table, derived via immunoSEQ multiplex PCR, lists solely in-frame clones and lacks some. Of around 97,000 clones in the sample, over 75% were seen once. This TCR was recovered from a human donor in a cohort sampled during active COVID-19. The specimen was peripheral blood.

In DNA, the CDR3 is TGTGCCAGCTCACCAATATCAGACAGAACCGGGGAGCTGTTTTTT. It specifies CASSPISDRTGELFF. The chain couples TRBV18 to TRBJ2-2; D perhaps matches TRBD1 (5 bases). The length of the CDR3 is 15 residues. Germline V CDR1 and CDR2: KGHSH, LQKENI. V was shortened by 2 bases and J by 5 bases, with 12 bases between the two germline ends.